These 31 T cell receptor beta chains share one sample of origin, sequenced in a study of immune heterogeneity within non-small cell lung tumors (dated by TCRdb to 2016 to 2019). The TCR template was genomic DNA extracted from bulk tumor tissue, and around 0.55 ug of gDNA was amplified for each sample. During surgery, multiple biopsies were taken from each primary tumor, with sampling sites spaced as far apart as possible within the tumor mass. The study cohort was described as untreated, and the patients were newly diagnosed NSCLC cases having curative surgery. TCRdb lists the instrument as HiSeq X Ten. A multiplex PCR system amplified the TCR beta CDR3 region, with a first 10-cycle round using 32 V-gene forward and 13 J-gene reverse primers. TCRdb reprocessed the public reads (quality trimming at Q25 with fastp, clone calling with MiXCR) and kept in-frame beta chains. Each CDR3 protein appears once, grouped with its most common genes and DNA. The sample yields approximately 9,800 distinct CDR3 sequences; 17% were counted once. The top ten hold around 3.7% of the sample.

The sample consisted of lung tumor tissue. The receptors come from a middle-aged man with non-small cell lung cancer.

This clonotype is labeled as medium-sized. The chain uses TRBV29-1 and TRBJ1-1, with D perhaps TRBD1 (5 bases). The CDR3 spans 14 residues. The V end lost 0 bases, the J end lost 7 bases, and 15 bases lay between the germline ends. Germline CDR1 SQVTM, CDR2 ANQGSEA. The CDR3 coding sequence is TGCAGCGTTGAAGATAATGGGGCAGGGAATGAAGCTTTCTTT. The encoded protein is CSVEDNGAGNEAFF.

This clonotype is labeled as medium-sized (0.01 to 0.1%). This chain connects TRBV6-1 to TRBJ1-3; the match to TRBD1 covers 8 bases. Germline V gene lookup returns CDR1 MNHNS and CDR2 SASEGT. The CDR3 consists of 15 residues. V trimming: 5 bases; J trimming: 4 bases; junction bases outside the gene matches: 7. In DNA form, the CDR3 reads TGTGCCAGCAGTCTTCGGACAGGGACAGGAAACACCATATATTTT. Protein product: CASSLRTGTGNTIYF.

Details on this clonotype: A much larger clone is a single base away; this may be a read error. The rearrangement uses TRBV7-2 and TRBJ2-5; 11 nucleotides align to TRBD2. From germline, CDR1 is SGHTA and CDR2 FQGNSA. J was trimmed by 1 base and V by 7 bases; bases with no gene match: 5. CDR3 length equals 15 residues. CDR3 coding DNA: TGTGCCAGCAACTTGACTAGCGGGGTCCAAGAGACCCAGTACTTC. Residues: CASNLTSGVQETQYF.

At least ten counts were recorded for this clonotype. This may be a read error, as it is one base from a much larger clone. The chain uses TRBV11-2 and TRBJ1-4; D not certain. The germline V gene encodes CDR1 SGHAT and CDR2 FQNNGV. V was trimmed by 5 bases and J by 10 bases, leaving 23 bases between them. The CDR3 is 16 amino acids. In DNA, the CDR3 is TGTGCCAGCAGCAAGGCGGACGCCGGGTCAGTGGGAAAACTGTTTTTT. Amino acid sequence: CASSKADAGSVGKLFF.

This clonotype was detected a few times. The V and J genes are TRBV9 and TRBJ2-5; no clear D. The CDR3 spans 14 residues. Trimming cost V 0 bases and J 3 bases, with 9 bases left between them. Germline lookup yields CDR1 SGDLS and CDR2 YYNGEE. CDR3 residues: CASSVGTVEETQYF. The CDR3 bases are TGTGCCAGCAGCGTAGGGACGGTCGAAGAGACCCAGTACTTC.

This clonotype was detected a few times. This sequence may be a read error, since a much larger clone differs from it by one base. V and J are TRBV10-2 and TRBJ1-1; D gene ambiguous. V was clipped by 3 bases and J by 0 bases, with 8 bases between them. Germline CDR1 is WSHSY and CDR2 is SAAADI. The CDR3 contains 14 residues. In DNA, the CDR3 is TGCGCCAGCAGTGAACCATGGTTGAACACTGAAGCTTTCTTT. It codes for CASSEPWLNTEAFF.

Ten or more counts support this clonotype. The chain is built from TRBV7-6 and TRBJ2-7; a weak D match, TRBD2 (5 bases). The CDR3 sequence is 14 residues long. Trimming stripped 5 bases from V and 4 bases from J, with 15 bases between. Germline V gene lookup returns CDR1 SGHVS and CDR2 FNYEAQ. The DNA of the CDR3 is TGTGCCAGCAGCCGGGGTAGGGCGGAGTACGAGCAGTACTTC. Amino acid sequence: CASSRGRAEYEQYF.

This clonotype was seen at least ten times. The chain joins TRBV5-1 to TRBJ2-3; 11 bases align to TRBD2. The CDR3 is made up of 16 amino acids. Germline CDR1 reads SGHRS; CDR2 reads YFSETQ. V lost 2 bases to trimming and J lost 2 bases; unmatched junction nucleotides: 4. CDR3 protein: CASSFSTSGATDTQYF. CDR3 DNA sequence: TGCGCCAGCAGCTTTTCGACTAGCGGGGCCACAGATACGCAGTATTTT.

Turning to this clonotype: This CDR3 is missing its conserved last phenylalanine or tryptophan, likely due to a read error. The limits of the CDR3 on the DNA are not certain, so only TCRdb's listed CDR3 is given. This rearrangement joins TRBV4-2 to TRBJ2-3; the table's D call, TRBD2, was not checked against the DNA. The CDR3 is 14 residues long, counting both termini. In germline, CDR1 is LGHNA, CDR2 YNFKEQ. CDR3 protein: CATGFPGHEQYFGP.

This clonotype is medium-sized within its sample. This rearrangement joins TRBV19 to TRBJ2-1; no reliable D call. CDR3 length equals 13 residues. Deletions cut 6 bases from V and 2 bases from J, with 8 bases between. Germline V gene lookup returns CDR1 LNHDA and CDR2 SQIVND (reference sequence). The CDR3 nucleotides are TGTGCCAGTAGGGGCAGGACCTACAATGAGCAGTTCTTC. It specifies CASRGRTYNEQFF. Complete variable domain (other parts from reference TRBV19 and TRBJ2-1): DGGITQSPKYLFRKEGQNVTLSCEQNLNHDAMYWYRQDPGQGLRLIYYSQIVNDFQKGDIAEGYSVSREKKESFPLTVTSAQKNPTAFYLCASRGRTYNEQFFGPGTRLTVL.

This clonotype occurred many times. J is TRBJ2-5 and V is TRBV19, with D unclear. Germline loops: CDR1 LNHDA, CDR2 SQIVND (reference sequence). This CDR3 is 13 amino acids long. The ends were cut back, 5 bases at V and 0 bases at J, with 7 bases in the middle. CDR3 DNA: TGTGCCAGTAGTCGGGCGTACCAAGAGACCCAGTACTTC. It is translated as CASSRAYQETQYF.

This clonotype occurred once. CDR3 region: CASSGGGGGGLGDTQYF. The CDR3 DNA sequence: TGTGCCAGCAGCGGGGGGGGGGGGGGAGGTTTAGGGGATACGCAGTATTTT. This sequence joins TRBV7-2 and TRBJ2-3, with 7 positions matching TRBD2. In germline, CDR1 is SGHTA, CDR2 FQGNSA. Germline trimming cut 5 bases from V and 6 bases from J; bases unmatched to any gene: 17. The CDR3 is made up of 17 amino acids.

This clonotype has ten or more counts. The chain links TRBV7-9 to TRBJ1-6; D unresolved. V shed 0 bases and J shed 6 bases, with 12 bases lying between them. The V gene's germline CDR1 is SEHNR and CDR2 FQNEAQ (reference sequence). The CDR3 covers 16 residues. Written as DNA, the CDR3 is TGTGCCAGCAGCTTAGCGCAGGCGGGAGGTAATTCACCCCTCCACTTT. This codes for CASSLAQAGGNSPLHF.

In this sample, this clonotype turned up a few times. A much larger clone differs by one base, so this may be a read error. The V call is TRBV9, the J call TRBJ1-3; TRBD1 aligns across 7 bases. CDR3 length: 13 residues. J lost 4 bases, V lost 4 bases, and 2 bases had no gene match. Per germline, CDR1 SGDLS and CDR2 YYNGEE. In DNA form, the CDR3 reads TGTGCCAGCAGCCAGGGGGGGGGAAACACCATATATTTT. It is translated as CASSQGGGNTIYF.

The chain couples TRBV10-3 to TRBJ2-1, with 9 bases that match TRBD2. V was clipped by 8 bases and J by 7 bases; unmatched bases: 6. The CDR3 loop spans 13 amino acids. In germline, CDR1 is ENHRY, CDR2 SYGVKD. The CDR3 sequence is CAIGGSGRNEQFF. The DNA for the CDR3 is TGTGCCATCGGTGGTAGCGGGAGAAATGAGCAGTTCTTC.

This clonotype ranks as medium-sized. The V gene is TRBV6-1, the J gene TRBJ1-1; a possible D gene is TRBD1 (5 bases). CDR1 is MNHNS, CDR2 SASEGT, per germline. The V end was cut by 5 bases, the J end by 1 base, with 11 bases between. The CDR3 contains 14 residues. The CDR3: CASSYGGTNTEAFF. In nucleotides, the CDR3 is TGTGCCAGCAGTTATGGGGGAACGAACACTGAAGCTTTCTTT.

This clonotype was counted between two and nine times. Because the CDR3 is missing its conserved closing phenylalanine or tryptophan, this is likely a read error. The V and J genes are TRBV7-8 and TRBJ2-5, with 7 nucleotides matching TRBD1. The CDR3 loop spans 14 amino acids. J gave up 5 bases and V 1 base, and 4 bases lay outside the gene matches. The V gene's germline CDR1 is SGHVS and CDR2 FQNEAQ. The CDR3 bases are TGTGCCAGCAGCTTAGTCATACAGGGGGAGACCCAGTACCTC. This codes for CASSLVIQGETQYL.

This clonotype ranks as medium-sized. The chain's CDR3 is CASTPSGARSYEQYF. CDR3 sequence (DNA): TGTGCCAGCACGCCTAGCGGGGCCCGCTCCTACGAGCAGTACTTC. The chain joins TRBV2 to TRBJ2-7, with 9 positions matching TRBD2. This CDR3 is 15 amino acids long. CDR1 is SNHLY, CDR2 FYNNEI, per germline. V lost 7 bases to trimming and J lost 0 bases; unmatched junction nucleotides: 7.

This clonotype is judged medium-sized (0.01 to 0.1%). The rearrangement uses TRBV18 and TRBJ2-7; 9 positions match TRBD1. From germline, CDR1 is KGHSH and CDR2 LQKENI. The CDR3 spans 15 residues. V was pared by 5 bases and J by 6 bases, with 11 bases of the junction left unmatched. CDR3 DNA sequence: TGTGCCAGCTCAAGCACAGGGGGCGAAGGTTTCGAGCAGTACTTC. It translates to CASSSTGGEGFEQYF.

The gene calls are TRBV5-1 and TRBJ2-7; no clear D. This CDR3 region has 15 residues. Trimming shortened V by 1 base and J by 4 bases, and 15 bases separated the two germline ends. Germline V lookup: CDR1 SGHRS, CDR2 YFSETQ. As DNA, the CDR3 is TGCGCCAGCAGCTTGTTTACAGCCTACGGGTACGAGCAGTACTTC. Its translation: CASSLFTAYGYEQYF.

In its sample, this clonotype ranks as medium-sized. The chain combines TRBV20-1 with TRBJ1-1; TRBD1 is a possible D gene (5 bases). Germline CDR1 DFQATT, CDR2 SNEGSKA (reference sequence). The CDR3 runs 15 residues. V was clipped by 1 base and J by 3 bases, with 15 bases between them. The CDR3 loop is CSARGGVLGYTEAFF. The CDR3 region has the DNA TGCAGTGCTAGAGGAGGGGTGCTTGGGTACACTGAAGCTTTCTTT.

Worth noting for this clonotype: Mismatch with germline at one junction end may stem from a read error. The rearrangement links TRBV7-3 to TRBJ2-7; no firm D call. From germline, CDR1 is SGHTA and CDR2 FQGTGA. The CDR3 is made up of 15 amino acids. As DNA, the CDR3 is TGTGCCAGCAGCTTAAGAGCAAGGCACTCCTACGAGCGGTACTTC. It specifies CASSLRARHSYERYF.

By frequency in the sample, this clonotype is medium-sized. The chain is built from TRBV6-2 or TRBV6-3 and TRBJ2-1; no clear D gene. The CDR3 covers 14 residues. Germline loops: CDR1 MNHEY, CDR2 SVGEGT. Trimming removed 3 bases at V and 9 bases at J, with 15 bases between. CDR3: CASSYIGPRGEQFF. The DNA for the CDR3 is TGTGCCAGCAGTTATATCGGCCCACGCGGTGAGCAGTTCTTC.

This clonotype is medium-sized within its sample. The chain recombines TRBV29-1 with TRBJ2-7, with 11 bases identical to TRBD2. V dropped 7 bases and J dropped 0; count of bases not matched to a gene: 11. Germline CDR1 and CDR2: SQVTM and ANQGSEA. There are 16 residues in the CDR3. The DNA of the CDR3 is TGCAGCGCGCAGGGAACTAGCGGGGGTAACTCCTACGAGCAGTACTTC. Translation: CSAQGTSGGNSYEQYF.

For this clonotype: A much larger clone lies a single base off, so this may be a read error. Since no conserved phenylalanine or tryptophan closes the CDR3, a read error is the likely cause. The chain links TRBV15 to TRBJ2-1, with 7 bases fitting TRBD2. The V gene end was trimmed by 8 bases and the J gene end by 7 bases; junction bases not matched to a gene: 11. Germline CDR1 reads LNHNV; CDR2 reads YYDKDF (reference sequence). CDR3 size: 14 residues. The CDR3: CATGWGGGANEQFL. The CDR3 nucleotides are TGTGCCACCGGGTGGGGGGGTGGGGCAAATGAGCAGTTCCTC.

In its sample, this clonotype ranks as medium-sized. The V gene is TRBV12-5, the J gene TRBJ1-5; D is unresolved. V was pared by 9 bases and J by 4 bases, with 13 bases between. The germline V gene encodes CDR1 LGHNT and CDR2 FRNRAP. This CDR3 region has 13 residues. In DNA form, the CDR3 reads TGTGCTAGCAGCCCCGGGCGGAATCAGCCCCAGCATTTT. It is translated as CASSPGRNQPQHF.

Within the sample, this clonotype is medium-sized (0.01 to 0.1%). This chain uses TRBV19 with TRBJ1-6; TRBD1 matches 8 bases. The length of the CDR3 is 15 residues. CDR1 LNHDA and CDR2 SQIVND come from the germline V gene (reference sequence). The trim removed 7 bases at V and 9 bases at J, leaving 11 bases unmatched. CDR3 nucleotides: TGTGCCAGTACCATCGGACAGGGAGGAGGTTCACCCCTCCACTTT. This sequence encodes CASTIGQGGGSPLHF.

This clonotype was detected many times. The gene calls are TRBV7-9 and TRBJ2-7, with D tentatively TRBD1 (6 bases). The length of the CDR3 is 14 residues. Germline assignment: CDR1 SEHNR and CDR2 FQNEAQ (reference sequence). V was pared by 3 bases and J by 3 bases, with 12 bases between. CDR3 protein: CASSFGPQGYEQYF. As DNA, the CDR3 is TGTGCCAGCAGCTTTGGCCCACAGGGCTACGAGCAGTACTTC. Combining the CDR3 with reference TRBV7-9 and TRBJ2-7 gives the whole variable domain DTGVSQNPRHKITKRGQNVTFRCDPISEHNRLYWYRQTLGQGPEFLTYFQNEAQLEKSRLLSDRFSAERPKGSFSTLEIQRTEQGDSAMYLCASSFGPQGYEQYFGPGTRLTVT.

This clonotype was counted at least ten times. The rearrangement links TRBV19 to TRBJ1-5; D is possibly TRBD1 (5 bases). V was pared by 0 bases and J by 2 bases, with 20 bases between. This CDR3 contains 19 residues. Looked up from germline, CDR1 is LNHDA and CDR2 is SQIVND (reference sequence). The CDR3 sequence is CASSIDHGGWRLGNQPQHF. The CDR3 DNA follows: TGTGCCAGTAGTATAGATCATGGGGGGTGGAGGTTAGGCAATCAGCCCCAGCATTTT.

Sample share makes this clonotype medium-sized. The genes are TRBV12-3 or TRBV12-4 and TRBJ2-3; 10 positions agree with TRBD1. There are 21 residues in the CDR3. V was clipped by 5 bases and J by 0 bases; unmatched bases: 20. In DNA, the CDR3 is TGTGCCAGCAGTGGACGCTTAGGACAGGGGGTCAATCTTTCTAGCACAGATACGCAGTATTTT. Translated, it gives CASSGRLGQGVNLSSTDTQYF.

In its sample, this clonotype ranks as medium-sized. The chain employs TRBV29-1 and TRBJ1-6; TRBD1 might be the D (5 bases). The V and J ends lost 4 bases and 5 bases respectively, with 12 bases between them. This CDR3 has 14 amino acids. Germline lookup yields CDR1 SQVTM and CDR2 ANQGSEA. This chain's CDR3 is CSVASGENNSPLHF. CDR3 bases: TGCAGCGTTGCCTCGGGGGAGAATAATTCACCCCTCCACTTT.